A single sample is the source of the 9 T cell receptor beta chains below, sequenced in a study of blood T cells in healthy people across ages. For the second PCR, which ran for about 6 to 11 cycles, a sample-barcoded 5' primer and a J-beta primer mix were used. TCRdb called the 5' RACE reads again in MiXCR, with one record for every CDR3 protein. Among 710,000 or so distinct CDR3 sequences, approximately 30% were seen once, and the ten largest hold 15% to 17%. Sequenced input: blood. Receptors were obtained from a woman older than 75 in good health.

The chain employs TRBV30 and TRBJ1-1; D gene uncertain. Per germline, CDR1 GTSNPN and CDR2 SVGIG (reference sequence). The CDR3 extends over 10 amino acids. V was cut by 8 bases and J by 5 bases, with 9 bases left in between. This CDR3 reads CAAQRTEAFF. The DNA for the CDR3 is TGTGCCGCCCAGAGAACTGAAGCTTTCTTT.

Regarding this clonotype: Since a much larger clone is just one base distant, this may be a read error. This chain connects TRBV6-2 or TRBV6-3 to TRBJ2-7, with 7 positions matching TRBD1. CDR3 length equals 15 residues. The V gene's germline CDR1 is MNHEY and CDR2 SVGEGT. Trimming removed 2 bases from V and 5 bases from J; junction bases left unmatched: 9. The CDR3 reads CASSYPTGAVDEQYF. In nucleotides, the CDR3 is TGTGCCAGCAGTTACCCTACAGGGGCCGTCGACGAGCAGTACTTC.

On this clonotype: At one end, the junction sequence differs from germline, possibly due to a read error. In DNA, the CDR3 is TGTGCCAGTAGCCAAGAAGGGGGTATTGCGGGGGGGGAGACCCAGTTCTTC. Encoded protein: CASSQEGGIAGGETQFF. The rearrangement uses TRBV4-2 and TRBJ2-1, with TRBD2 matching over 9 bases. The CDR3 totals 17 residues. Germline V gives CDR1 LGHNA, CDR2 YNFKEQ.

This chain connects TRBV6-1 to TRBJ2-2; 8 positions agree with TRBD2. Looked up from germline, CDR1 is MNHNS and CDR2 is SASEGT. CDR3 length: 18 residues. The V segment lost 6 bases and the J segment 8 bases; nucleotides outside the gene matches: 20. DNA for the CDR3: TGTGCCAGCAGGACCGTGGAGGCGGGGGGACGTACACGGGGGGAGCTGTTTTTT. Translated: CASRTVEAGGRTRGELFF.

Details on this clonotype: At one end, the junction sequence differs from germline, possibly due to a read error. The chain recombines TRBV28 with TRBJ1-3, with 9 positions matching TRBD1. The V gene's germline CDR1 is MDHEN and CDR2 SYDVKM. This CDR3 has 14 amino acids. The CDR3 DNA follows: TGTGCCGGCAGTTCTGGGGGACAGGGAGACACCATATATTTT. Translation: CAGSSGGQGDTIYF.

This clonotype was seen many times. The genes are TRBV19 and TRBJ2-7; 7 bases are a match to TRBD2. The germline V gene has CDR1 LNHDA and CDR2 SQIVND (reference sequence). V dropped 7 bases and J dropped 6; count of bases not matched to a gene: 3. The CDR3 is made up of 11 amino acids. The CDR3 nucleotides read TGTGCCAGTAACGGGGGGAGCGAGCAGTACTTC. Protein: CASNGGSEQYF. Full variable domain (rest looked up from reference TRBV19 and TRBJ2-7): DGGITQSPKYLFRKEGQNVTLSCEQNLNHDAMYWYRQDPGQGLRLIYYSQIVNDFQKGDIAEGYSVSREKKESFPLTVTSAQKNPTAFYLCASNGGSEQYFGPGTRLTVT.

The J gene is TRBJ2-1, the V gene TRBV9; D uncertain. The J call may be faulty, since TRBJ2-7 better matches the DNA end. The germline V gene encodes CDR1 SGDLS and CDR2 YYNGEE. The CDR3 is 15 residues long. CDR3 protein: CASSLLDRSYNEQYF. The CDR3 bases are TGTGCCAGCAGCCTGCTGGACCGTTCCTACAATGAGCAGTACTTC.

J is TRBJ2-7 and V is TRBV4-2; the match to TRBD1 covers 9 bases. This CDR3 has 15 residues. V was clipped by 5 bases and J by 3 bases; unmatched bases: 8. Per the germline V gene, CDR1 is LGHNA and CDR2 is YNFKEQ. In DNA, the CDR3 is TGTGCCAGCAGCTCCCGGACAGGGGTGGACTACGAGCAGTACTTC. Translation: CASSSRTGVDYEQYF.

Ten or more counts support this clonotype. V usage is TRBV4-1 and J usage is TRBJ2-3; 7 nucleotides agree with TRBD1. J gave up 1 base and V 5 bases, and 15 bases lay outside the gene matches. Looked up from germline, CDR1 is MGHRA and CDR2 is YSYEKL. This CDR3 spans 18 amino acids. The CDR3 here is CASSYQGGMTFGTDTQYF. In DNA form, the CDR3 reads TGCGCCAGCAGCTACCAAGGGGGCATGACATTCGGCACAGATACGCAGTATTTT.